A single sample is the source of the 2 T cell receptor beta chains below, sequenced in a study of follicular helper T cells after annual influenza vaccination. Libraries were prepared by immunoSEQ multiplex PCR; TCRdb keeps only in-frame clonotypes and omits some of them. The sample shows about 6,800 clones, 70% to 90% of them seen only once. Time point reported: 2015-2016 season, 7 days after influenza vaccination. Sample: CXCR5+ CD38- circulating T follicular helper cells from blood, taken 7 days after influenza vaccination. Subset: circulating Tfh, non-naive CD4+CXCR5+PD-1+ (ICOS+CD38+ or ICOS-CD38-). All receptors derive from an adult who received the influenza vaccine.

Worth noting for this clone: Compared with germline, one end of the junction differs, possibly owing to a read error. This chain joins TRBV7-7 and TRBJ1-3, with D possibly TRBD1 on 6 matching bases. The germline V gene has CDR1 SSHAT and CDR2 FNYEAQ (reference sequence). This CDR3 is built from 17 residues. Here the CDR3 reads CASSPLGGRGTGNTIYF. The CDR3 DNA is TGTGCTAGCAGCCCTCTGGGTGGCAGGGGTACTGGAAACACCATATATTTT.

V is TRBV7-9 and J is TRBJ2-5; 9 bases align to TRBD2. The germline CDR1 and CDR2 sequences are SEHNR and FQNEAQ (reference sequence). The junction had 6 bases not matched to a gene; V was cut back by 5 bases and J by 2 bases. CDR3 length: 15 amino acids. The CDR3 reads CASSISAGGQETQYF. In DNA form, the CDR3 reads TGTGCCAGCAGCATATCAGCGGGAGGACAAGAGACCCAGTACTTC.